This T cell receptor (beta chain) was recorded in a study of spatial heterogeneity in lung cancer. Overall study context: More than eight raw reads, on average, carried each unique TCR and UMI combination.

Whole-study results and caveats: Relative to follow-up, resection was when ubiquitous expanded tumor TCRs appeared more in blood.

TCR cDNA molecules each carried a unique molecular identifier. TCRdb used MiXCR to reprocess the 5' RACE reads, holding one entry per CDR3 protein. The sample includes fewer than 45,000 distinct CDR3 sequences, 6.5% to 8.5% of them seen just once. This CDR3 has 16 amino acids. Germline CDR1 reads SGHRS; CDR2 reads YFSETQ. The J segment lost 6 bases and the V segment lost 0 bases, leaving 11 bases of the junction unmatched. As for time point: sample taken at primary tumor resection. In each case, whole RNA from tumor, nontumor lung or frozen PBMC was sequenced unsorted. There were 72 donors, all of them untreated patients with early-stage non-small cell lung cancer. This clonotype has a count of ten or more. Its matching antigen is unknown.

This TCR was sampled from a female donor with early-stage non-small cell lung cancer. The chain couples TRBV5-1 to TRBJ1-1; 7 positions agree with TRBD1. The sample in question was PBMCs, obtained at surgery. For the CDR3, the DNA is TGCGCCAGCAGCTTGGAGCCGACAGGGAATACTGCTGAAGCTTTCTTT. This sequence encodes CASSLEPTGNTAEAFF.